These 2 T cell receptor beta chains were sequenced from one sample in a study of CD8 T cells in ankylosing spondylitis. Study-level points and caveats: A motif of several highly homologous TCR beta variants was seen as apparently characteristic of ankylosing spondylitis blood.

These TCRs' antigens remain unknown. Using its own MiXCR run on the 5' RACE reads, TCRdb lists one record per CDR3 protein. The table shows 200,000 to 250,000 distinct CDR3 sequences, with approximately 20% occurring only once. Sequencing was carried out using blood, either unsorted or a sorted T cell fraction (not recorded which). The receptors shown here come from a male donor with ankylosing spondylitis.

This clonotype was observed once. V usage is TRBV6-1 and J usage is TRBJ2-3; D unclear. Per germline, CDR1 MNHNS and CDR2 SASEGT. V gave up 10 bases and J gave up 4 bases, with 18 bases separating them. The CDR3 has 14 amino acids. This CDR3 is CAILLSSVPDTQYF. The CDR3 coding sequence is TGTGCCATCCTACTATCGTCTGTCCCAGATACGCAGTATTTT.

This clonotype was found a few times. The chain recombines TRBV29-1 with TRBJ2-2, with a weak D call TRBD2 (6 bases). V lost 3 bases and J 2 bases, leaving 19 bases between the germline ends. Germline values: CDR1 SQVTM, CDR2 ANQGSEA. The CDR3 spans 17 residues. CDR3 coding DNA: TGCAGCGTTGAGGGGGGTAGCGGCAATACCAACACCGGGGAGCTGTTTTTT. Its translation is CSVEGGSGNTNTGELFF.